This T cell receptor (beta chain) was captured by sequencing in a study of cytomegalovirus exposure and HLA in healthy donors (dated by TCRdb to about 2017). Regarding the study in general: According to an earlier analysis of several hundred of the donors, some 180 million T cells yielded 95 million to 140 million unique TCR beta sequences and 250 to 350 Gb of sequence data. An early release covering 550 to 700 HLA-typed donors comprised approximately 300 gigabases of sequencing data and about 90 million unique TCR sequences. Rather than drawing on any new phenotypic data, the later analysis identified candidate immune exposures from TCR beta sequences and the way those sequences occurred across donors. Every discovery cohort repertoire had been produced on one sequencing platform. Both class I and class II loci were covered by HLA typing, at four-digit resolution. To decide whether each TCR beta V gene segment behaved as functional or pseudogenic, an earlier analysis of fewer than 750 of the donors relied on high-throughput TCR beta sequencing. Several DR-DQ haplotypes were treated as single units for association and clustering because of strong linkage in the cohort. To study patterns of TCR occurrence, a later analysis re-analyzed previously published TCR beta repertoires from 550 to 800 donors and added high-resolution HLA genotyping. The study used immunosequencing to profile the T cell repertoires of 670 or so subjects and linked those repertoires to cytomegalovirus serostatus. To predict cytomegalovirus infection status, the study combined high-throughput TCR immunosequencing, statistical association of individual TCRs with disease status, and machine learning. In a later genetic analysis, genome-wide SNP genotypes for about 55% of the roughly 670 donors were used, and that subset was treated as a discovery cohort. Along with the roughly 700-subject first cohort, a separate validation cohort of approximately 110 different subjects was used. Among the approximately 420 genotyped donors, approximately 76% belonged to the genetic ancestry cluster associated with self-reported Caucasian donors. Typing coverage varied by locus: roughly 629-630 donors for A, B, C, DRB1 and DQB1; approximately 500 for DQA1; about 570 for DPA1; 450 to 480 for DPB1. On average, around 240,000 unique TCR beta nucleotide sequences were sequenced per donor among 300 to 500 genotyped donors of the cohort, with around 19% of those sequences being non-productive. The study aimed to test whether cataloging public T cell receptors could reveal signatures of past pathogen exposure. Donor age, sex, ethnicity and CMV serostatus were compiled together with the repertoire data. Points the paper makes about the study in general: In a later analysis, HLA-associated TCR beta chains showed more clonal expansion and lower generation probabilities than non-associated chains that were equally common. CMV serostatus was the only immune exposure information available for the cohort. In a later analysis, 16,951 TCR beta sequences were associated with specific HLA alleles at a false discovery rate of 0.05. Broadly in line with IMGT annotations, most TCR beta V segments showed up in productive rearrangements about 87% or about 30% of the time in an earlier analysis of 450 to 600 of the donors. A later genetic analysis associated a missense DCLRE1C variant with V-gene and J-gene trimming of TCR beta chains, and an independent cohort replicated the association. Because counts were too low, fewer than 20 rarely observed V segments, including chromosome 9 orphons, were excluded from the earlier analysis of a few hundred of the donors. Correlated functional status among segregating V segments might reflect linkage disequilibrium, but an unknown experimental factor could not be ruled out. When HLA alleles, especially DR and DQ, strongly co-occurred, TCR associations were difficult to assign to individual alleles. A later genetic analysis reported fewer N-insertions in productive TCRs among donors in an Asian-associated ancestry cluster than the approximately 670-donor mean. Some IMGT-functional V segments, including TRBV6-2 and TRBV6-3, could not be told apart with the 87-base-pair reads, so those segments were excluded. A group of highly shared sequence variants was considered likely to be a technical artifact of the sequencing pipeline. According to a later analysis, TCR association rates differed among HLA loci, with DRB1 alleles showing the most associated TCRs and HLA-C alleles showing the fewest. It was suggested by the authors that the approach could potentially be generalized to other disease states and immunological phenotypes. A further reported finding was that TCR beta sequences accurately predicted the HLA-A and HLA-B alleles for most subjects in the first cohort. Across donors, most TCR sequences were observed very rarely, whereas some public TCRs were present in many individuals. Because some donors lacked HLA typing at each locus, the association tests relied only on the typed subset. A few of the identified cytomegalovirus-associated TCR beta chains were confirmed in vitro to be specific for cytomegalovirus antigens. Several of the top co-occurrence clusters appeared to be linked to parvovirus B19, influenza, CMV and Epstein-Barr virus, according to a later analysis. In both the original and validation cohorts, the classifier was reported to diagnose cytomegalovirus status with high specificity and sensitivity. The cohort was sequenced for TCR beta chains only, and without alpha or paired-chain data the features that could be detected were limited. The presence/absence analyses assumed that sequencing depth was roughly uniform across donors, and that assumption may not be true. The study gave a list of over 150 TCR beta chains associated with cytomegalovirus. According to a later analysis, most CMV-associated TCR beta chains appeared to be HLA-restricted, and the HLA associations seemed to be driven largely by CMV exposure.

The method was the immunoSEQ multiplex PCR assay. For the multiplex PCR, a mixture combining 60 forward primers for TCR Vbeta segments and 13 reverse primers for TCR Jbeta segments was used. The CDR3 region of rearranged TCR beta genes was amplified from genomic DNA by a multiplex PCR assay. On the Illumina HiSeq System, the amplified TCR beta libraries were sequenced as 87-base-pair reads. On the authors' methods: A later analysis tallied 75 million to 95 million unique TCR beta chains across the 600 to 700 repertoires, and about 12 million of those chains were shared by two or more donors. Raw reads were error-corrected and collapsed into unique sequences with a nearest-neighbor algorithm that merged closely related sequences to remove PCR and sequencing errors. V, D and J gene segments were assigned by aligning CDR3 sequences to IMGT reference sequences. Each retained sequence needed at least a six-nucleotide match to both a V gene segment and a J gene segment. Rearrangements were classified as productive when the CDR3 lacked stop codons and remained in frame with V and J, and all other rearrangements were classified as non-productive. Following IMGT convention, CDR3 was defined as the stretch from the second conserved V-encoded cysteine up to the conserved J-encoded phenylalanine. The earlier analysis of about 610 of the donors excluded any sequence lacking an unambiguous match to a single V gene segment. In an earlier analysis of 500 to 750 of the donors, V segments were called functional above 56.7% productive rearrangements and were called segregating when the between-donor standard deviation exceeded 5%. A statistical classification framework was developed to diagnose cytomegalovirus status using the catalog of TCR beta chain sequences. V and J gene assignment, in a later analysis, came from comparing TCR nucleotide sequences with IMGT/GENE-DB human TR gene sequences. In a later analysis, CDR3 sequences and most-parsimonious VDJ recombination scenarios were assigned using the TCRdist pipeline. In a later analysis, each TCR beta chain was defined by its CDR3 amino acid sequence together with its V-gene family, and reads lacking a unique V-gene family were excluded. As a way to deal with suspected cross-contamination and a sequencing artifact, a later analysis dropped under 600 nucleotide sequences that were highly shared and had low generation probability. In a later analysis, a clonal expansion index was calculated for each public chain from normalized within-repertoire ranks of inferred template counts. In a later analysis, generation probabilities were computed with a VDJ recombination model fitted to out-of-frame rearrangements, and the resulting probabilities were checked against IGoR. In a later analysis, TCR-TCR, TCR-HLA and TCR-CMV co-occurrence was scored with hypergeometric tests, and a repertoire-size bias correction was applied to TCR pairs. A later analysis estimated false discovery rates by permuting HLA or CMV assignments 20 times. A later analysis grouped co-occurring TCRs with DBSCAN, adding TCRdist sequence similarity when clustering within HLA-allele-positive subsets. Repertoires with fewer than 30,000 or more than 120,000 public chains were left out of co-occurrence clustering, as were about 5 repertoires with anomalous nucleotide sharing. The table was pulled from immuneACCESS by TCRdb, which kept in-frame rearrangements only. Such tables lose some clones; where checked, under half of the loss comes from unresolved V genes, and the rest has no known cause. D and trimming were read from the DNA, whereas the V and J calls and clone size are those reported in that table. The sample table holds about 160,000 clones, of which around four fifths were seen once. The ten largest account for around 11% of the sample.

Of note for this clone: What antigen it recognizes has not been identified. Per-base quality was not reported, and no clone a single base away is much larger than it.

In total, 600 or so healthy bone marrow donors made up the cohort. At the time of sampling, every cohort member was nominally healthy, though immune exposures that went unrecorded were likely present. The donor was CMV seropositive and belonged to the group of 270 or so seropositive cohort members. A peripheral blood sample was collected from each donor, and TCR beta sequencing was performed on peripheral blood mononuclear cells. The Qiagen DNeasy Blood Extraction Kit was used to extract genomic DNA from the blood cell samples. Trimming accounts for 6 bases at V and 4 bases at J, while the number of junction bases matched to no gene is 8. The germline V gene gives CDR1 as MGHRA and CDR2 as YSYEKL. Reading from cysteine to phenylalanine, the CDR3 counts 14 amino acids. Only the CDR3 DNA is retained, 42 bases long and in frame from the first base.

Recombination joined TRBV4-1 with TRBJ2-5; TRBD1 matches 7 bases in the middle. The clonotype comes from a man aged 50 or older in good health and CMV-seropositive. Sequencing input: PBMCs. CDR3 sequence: CASSPTGWGETQYF. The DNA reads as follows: TGCGCCAGCAGTCCGACAGGGTGGGGAGAGACCCAGTACTTC.